This TCR beta chain appears in the sequencing data of a study of molecular identifiers for immune sequencing clone quantification. This clonotype was counted only a few times. MiXCR was run by TCRdb on the PCR reads, yielding one entry per CDR3 protein. The top ten clones hold roughly 0.77% of a sample with approximately 500,000 distinct CDR3 sequences, 25% of them seen once. The source material was naive CD8+ T cells from blood, with Jurkat cell RNA spiked in. The subset here: FACS-sorted CD8+CD4-CCR7+CD45RA+ naive T cells. The source of this sequence is a human donor in good health. Some libraries in this study had Jurkat cell RNA spiked in.

CDR3 sequence (DNA): TGTGCCAGCAGCCGAGTACTAGCGGGCGATGAGCAGTTCTTC. Protein product: CASSRVLAGDEQFF. The rearrangement uses TRBV7-9 and TRBJ2-1; 9 bases are a match to TRBD2. Germline V gene data show CDR1 as SEHNR and CDR2 as FQNEAQ (reference sequence). J gave up 8 bases and V 5 bases, and 7 bases lay outside the gene matches. The CDR3 totals 14 residues.